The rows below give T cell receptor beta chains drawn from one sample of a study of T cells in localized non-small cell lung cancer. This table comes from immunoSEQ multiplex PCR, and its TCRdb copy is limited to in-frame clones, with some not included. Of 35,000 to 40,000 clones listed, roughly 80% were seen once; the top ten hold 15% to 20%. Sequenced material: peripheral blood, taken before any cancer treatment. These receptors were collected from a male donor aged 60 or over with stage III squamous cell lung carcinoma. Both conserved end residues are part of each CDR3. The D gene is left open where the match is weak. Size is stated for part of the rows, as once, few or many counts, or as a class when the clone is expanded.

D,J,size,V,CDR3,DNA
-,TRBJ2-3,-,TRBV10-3,CAISESTGGTTDTQYF,TGTGCCATCAGTGAGTCGACCGGGGGTACCACAGATACGCAGTATTTT
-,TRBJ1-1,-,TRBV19,CASSIPRIRSGTEAFF,TGTGCCAGTAGTATTCCCCGGATAAGAAGCGGCACTGAAGCTTTCTTT
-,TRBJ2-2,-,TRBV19,CASSMSGPGELFF,TGTGCCAGTAGTATGAGTGGGCCCGGGGAGCTGTTTTTT
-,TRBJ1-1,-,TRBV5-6,CASSLLAGMNTEAFF,TGTGCCAGCAGCTTGCTGGCAGGCATGAACACTGAAGCTTTCTTT
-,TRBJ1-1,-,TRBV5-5,CASSLASGMTEAFF,TGTGCCAGCAGCTTGGCTTCAGGGATGACTGAAGCTTTCTTT
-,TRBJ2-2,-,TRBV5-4,CASRERGATGELFF,TGTGCCAGCAGGGAGAGGGGGGCCACCGGGGAGCTGTTTTTT
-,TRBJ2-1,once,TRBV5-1,CASSWSRVDNEQFF,TGCGCCAGCAGCTGGTCCAGGGTGGACAATGAGCAGTTCTTC
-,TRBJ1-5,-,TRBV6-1,CASMRGEQPQHF,TGTGCCAGCATGAGAGGGGAGCAGCCCCAGCATTTT
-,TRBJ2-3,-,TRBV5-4,CASTQLGLAGTDTQYF,TGTGCCAGCACCCAACTTGGGCTAGCAGGCACAGATACGCAGTATTTT
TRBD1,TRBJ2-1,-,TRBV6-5,CASSPTGPYNEQFF,TGTGCCAGCAGTCCGACAGGGCCGTACAATGAGCAGTTCTTC
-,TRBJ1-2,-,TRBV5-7,CASSLQGSYGYTF,TGTGCCAGCAGCCTACAGGGTAGCTATGGCTACACCTTC
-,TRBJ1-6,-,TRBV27,CASRPAGERSPLHF,TGTGCCAGCAGACCAGCCGGGGAACGATCACCCCTCCACTTT
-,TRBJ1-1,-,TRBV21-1,CASSKQRKSRALNTEAFF,TGTGCCAGCAGCAAACAGAGAAAGAGCCGGGCCCTAAACACTGAAGCTTTCTTT
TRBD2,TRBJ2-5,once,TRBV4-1,CASSQGLAGAPQETQYF,TGCGCCAGCAGCCAAGGGCTAGCGGGGGCCCCCCAAGAGACCCAGTACTTC
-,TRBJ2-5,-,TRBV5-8,CASSLFRGAGETQYF,TGTGCCAGCAGCTTGTTTCGGGGGGCCGGAGAGACCCAGTACTTC
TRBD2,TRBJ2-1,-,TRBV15,CATSRPSTSADEQFF,TGTGCCACCAGCAGACCTTCGACTAGCGCCGATGAGCAGTTCTTC
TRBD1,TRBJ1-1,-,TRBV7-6,CASSLRDRGVLTEAFF,TGTGCCAGCAGCCTTAGGGACAGGGGCGTTTTGACTGAAGCTTTCTTT
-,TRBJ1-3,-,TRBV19,CASSIDQISGNTIYF,TGTGCCAGTAGTATCGATCAAATCTCTGGAAACACCATATATTTT